The clone carrying this TCR beta chain was recorded a few times. Its cognate antigen is unknown. This specimen belongs to a study of post-analysis software for immune sequencing data. Study-wide points: In patients, TRBV5-6, TRBV5-1 and TRBV20-1 belonged to five or six TRBV segments found more frequently than in controls. Co-batched samples clustered tightly together by F measure. The study found significantly lower normalized Chao1 diversity in multiple sclerosis patients than in controls.

The germline V and J ends were trimmed by 2 bases and 8 bases, with 19 bases remaining between them. Germline assignment: CDR1 MNHEY and CDR2 SVGAGI. The length of the CDR3 is 16 residues. Each TCR beta cDNA library carried unique molecular identifiers. Input populations of about 0.85 to 11 million T cells gave rise to around 480,000 cDNA molecules. In TCRdb, the PCR reads were re-called with MiXCR into one record per CDR3 protein. The data contain about 620,000 distinct CDR3 sequences, around 44% of them singletons. The sequence was obtained from a girl aged 5-17 years with multiple sclerosis. The chain employs TRBV6-5 and TRBJ2-1; the D gene is possibly TRBD2 (5 bases). Material for sequencing was blood. In DNA form, the CDR3 reads TGTGCCAGCAGTTACCTCCCGAGGGCAGGAGGACATGAGCAGTTCTTC. Encoded protein: CASSYLPRAGGHEQFF.